The rows below give T cell receptor beta chains drawn from one sample of a study of T cells in Graves' hyperthyroidism and ophthalmopathy. TCRdb analysed the multiplex PCR reads with MiXCR anew, one entry per CDR3 protein. This table has fewer than 550,000 distinct CDR3 sequences, about 15% appearing once. Sequenced input: blood. These receptors all stem from a woman aged 18-29 years with Graves' hyperthyroidism. Both conserved end residues are part of each CDR3. Each record gives: clone size, D gene, J gene, V gene, CDR3 DNA, CDR3 protein. D genes are given only for firm matches. A row's size may be missing; if present it is once, few, many or a size class.

clone_size: .
d_call: .
j_call: TRBJ1-6
v_call: TRBV7-9
cdr3_nt: TGTGCCAGCAGCTTGGCTCGGGGGCTATTAAGTTCACCCCTCCACTTT
cdr3_aa: CASSLARGLLSSPLHF

clone_size: many
d_call: .
j_call: TRBJ1-1
v_call: TRBV20-1
cdr3_nt: TGCAGTGCTATTGGTTTTGGCTGGAACACTGAAGCTTTCTTT
cdr3_aa: CSAIGFGWNTEAFF

clone_size: few
d_call: .
j_call: TRBJ2-4
v_call: TRBV12-3/TRBV12-4
cdr3_nt: TGTGCCAGCAGTTTAGGGGGAACCAAAAACATTCAGTACTTC
cdr3_aa: CASSLGGTKNIQYF

clone_size: .
d_call: .
j_call: TRBJ1-4
v_call: TRBV4-3
cdr3_nt: TGCGCCAGCAGCTCCCAACAGGTCCAGGATGAAAAACTGTTTTTT
cdr3_aa: CASSSQQVQDEKLFF

clone_size: many
d_call: TRBD1
j_call: TRBJ2-3
v_call: TRBV20-1
cdr3_nt: TGCAGTGCTGACCCGGGACAGGGGGCGGTAGATACGCAGTATTTT
cdr3_aa: CSADPGQGAVDTQYF

clone_size: many
d_call: .
j_call: TRBJ2-5
v_call: TRBV20-1
cdr3_nt: TGCAGTGCTAGAGAAGTAACGGAGACCCAGTACTTC
cdr3_aa: CSAREVTETQYF

clone_size: few
d_call: TRBD2
j_call: TRBJ2-2
v_call: TRBV27
cdr3_nt: TGTGCCAGCAGTTTGGGCCTAGCGGGCAGCGGGGAGCTGTTTTTT
cdr3_aa: CASSLGLAGSGELFF

clone_size: .
d_call: .
j_call: TRBJ2-2
v_call: TRBV4-1
cdr3_nt: TGCGCCAGCAGCCATTCGAAGGGAACCGGGGAGCTGTTTTTT
cdr3_aa: CASSHSKGTGELFF

clone_size: many
d_call: TRBD1
j_call: TRBJ1-3
v_call: TRBV2
cdr3_nt: TGTGCCAGCAGTGAAACCATTCCGACAGGGAGCTCTGGAAACACCATATATTTT
cdr3_aa: CASSETIPTGSSGNTIYF

clone_size: .
d_call: .
j_call: TRBJ2-2
v_call: TRBV20-1
cdr3_nt: TGCAGTGCTAATCCACTAGCGAACACCGGGGAGCTGTTTTTT
cdr3_aa: CSANPLANTGELFF

clone_size: many
d_call: TRBD1
j_call: TRBJ2-3
v_call: TRBV24-1
cdr3_nt: TGTGCATCTGGGGGAGAACAGGGGGTCACAGATACGCAGTATTTT
cdr3_aa: CASGGEQGVTDTQYF

clone_size: many
d_call: .
j_call: TRBJ2-1
v_call: TRBV6-1
cdr3_nt: TGTGCCAGCAGTGAAGGGAGCGGACCCTACAATGAGCAGTTCTTC
cdr3_aa: CASSEGSGPYNEQFF

clone_size: .
d_call: .
j_call: TRBJ2-5
v_call: TRBV25-1
cdr3_nt: TGTGCCAGCAGTGAAGGGGGAAACCAAGAGACCCAGTACTTC
cdr3_aa: CASSEGGNQETQYF

clone_size: many
d_call: TRBD2
j_call: TRBJ2-7
v_call: TRBV6-1
cdr3_nt: TGTGCCAGCAAAATGGGGGGGGACCCCTCCTACGAGCAGTACTTC
cdr3_aa: CASKMGGDPSYEQYF

clone_size: many
d_call: .
j_call: TRBJ1-4
v_call: TRBV7-3
cdr3_nt: TGTGCCAGCAGTTTGTCCGGGACACCCGGTGAAAAACTGTTTTTT
cdr3_aa: CASSLSGTPGEKLFF

clone_size: .
d_call: .
j_call: TRBJ2-3
v_call: TRBV7-6
cdr3_nt: TGTGCCAGCGGGCAGGCCGGAGATACGCAGTATTTT
cdr3_aa: CASGQAGDTQYF

clone_size: .
d_call: .
j_call: TRBJ1-5
v_call: TRBV19
cdr3_nt: TGTGCCAGTAGTATTGAAAGAACAGTTAATCAGCCCCAGCATTTT
cdr3_aa: CASSIERTVNQPQHF

clone_size: many
d_call: .
j_call: TRBJ1-2
v_call: TRBV28
cdr3_nt: TGTGCTCTCTGGACATCTGAAGGCTACACCTTC
cdr3_aa: CALWTSEGYTF

clone_size: many
d_call: .
j_call: TRBJ2-3
v_call: TRBV15
cdr3_nt: TGTGCCACCAGCAGAGGGCCGGGCAGCACAGATACGCAGTATTTT
cdr3_aa: CATSRGPGSTDTQYF

clone_size: .
d_call: .
j_call: TRBJ1-4
v_call: TRBV12-3/TRBV12-4
cdr3_nt: TGTGCCAGCAGTTTACCCGGTGCCGGGACTACCCTTAATGAAAAACTGTTTTTT
cdr3_aa: CASSLPGAGTTLNEKLFF

clone_size: .
d_call: TRBD2
j_call: TRBJ2-4
v_call: TRBV2
cdr3_nt: TGTGCCAGCAGTGATTTGCGGGCTAGCGGGATGGGGGCCAAAAACATTCAGTACTTC
cdr3_aa: CASSDLRASGMGAKNIQYF

clone_size: many
d_call: .
j_call: TRBJ1-6
v_call: TRBV15
cdr3_nt: TGTGCCACCAGCAGAGATAAAGGGGTAGGTAATTCACCCCTCCACTTT
cdr3_aa: CATSRDKGVGNSPLHF